These 25 T cell receptor beta chains were all obtained from the same sample, sequenced in a study of HIV-infected patients and healthy controls. About 550 ng RNA was reverse transcribed with alpha and beta constant-region primers. Alpha and beta chain libraries were made separately by chain-specific third strand synthesis with multiplexing indices. From the 5' RACE reads, TCRdb called clonotypes with MiXCR, one entry per CDR3 protein. Among about 18,000 distinct CDR3 sequences listed, about 8.5% were seen once. Roughly three months, about 14 weeks, into antiretroviral therapy, follow-up blood was collected. Whole blood was used without fractionation, so all unsorted peripheral T cells were included. This sample comprised blood, obtained during antiretroviral therapy. The receptors come from an adult with HIV infection.

The chain has TRBV28 and TRBJ2-5; D is possibly TRBD1 (6 bases). CDR1 and CDR2 from the germline V gene are MDHEN and SYDVKM. CDR3 size: 19 residues. With 3 bases removed from V and 2 bases from J, the gap between germline ends came to 25 bases. CDR3 DNA sequence: TGTGCCAGCAGTTTCTCGGATTTTCCCTTATGGACAGTACAAGAGACCCAGTACTTC. This translates into CASSFSDFPLWTVQETQYF.

This clonotype was found many times. CDR3 region: CSVEETSGTTYNEQFF. DNA of the CDR3: TGCAGCGTTGAGGAGACTAGCGGGACTACCTACAATGAGCAGTTCTTC. This chain joins TRBV29-1 and TRBJ2-1; 11 bases agree with TRBD2. There are 16 residues in the CDR3. V gave up 3 bases and J gave up 2 bases; unmatched junction bases: 6. Germline V gene sequence: CDR1 SQVTM, CDR2 ANQGSEA.

This clonotype was counted at least ten times. This sequence joins TRBV5-4 and TRBJ1-6, with D uncertain. The V end was cut by 4 bases, the J end by 5 bases, with 7 bases between. This CDR3 contains 13 residues. Germline V gene data show CDR1 as SGHNT and CDR2 as YYREEE (reference sequence). The CDR3, as DNA: TGTGCCAGCAGCCCTGATAATAATTCACCCCTCCACTTT. Its protein is CASSPDNNSPLHF.

This clonotype counts as medium-sized (0.01 to 0.1%). The chain couples TRBV7-6 to TRBJ2-5, with a weak D call TRBD2 (6 bases). Germline CDR1 SGHVS, CDR2 FNYEAQ. The CDR3 is made up of 12 amino acids. V was pared by 6 bases and J by 5 bases, with 10 bases between. The CDR3 loop is CASSWRDETQYF. The CDR3 nucleotides read TGTGCCAGCAGTTGGCGGGATGAGACCCAGTACTTC.

In this sample, this clonotype turned up many times. The chain carries TRBV7-8 and TRBJ2-2; a weak D match, TRBD1 (6 bases). From germline, CDR1 is SGHVS and CDR2 FQNEAQ. This CDR3 has 16 amino acids. Trimming took 3 bases from V and 3 from J, leaving 14 bases between them. CDR3 bases: TGTGCCAGCAGCTTTTGGGGCCAGGGGTACACCGGGGAGCTGTTTTTT. Its translation: CASSFWGQGYTGELFF.

This clonotype has a count of ten or more. The gene calls are TRBV28 and TRBJ2-3, with 8 bases fitting TRBD1. CDR3 size: 15 residues. J lost 0 bases, V lost 5 bases, and 4 bases had no gene match. In germline, CDR1 is MDHEN, CDR2 SYDVKM. The CDR3 bases are TGTGCCAGCAGTCCCGGGACAGGCAGCACAGATACGCAGTATTTT. Its translation is CASSPGTGSTDTQYF. Supplemented by reference TRBV28 and TRBJ2-3, the full variable domain reads DVKVTQSSRYLVKRTGEKVFLECVQDMDHENMFWYRQDPGLGLRLIYFSYDVKMKEKGDIPEGYSVSREKKERFSLILESASTNQTSMYLCASSPGTGSTDTQYFGPGTRLTVL.

This clonotype was detected many times. The CDR3 loop reads CASRMTLAVGDEQFF. CDR3 nucleotide sequence: TGTGCCAGCAGGATGACACTAGCGGTGGGGGATGAGCAGTTCTTC. The V call is TRBV6-1, the J call TRBJ2-1, with 8 nucleotides matching TRBD2. The V segment lost 6 bases and the J segment 8 bases; nucleotides outside the gene matches: 12. Germline lookup yields CDR1 MNHNS and CDR2 SASEGT. The CDR3 contains 15 residues.

This clonotype was counted at least ten times. The chain has TRBV3-1 and TRBJ2-3; no clear D. This CDR3 has 12 residues. From germline, CDR1 is LGHDT and CDR2 YNNKEL (reference sequence). V lost 3 bases and J lost 1, with 2 bases in between. The CDR3 region is CASSHGTDTQYF. The CDR3 nucleotides are TGTGCCAGCAGCCACGGCACAGATACGCAGTATTTT.

This clonotype was seen ten or more times. The gene calls are TRBV5-6 and TRBJ1-5; D is uncertain. In germline, CDR1 is SGHDT, CDR2 YYEEEE. The CDR3 has 15 residues. The V end lost 0 bases, the J end lost 3 bases, and 10 bases lay between the germline ends. CDR3 amino acids: CASSLARRDNQPQHF. CDR3 sequence (DNA): TGTGCCAGCAGCTTGGCCCGGCGGGACAATCAGCCCCAGCATTTT.

This clonotype was found many times. The chain recombines TRBV12-3 or TRBV12-4 with TRBJ1-2, with unresolved D. CDR3 length: 16 amino acids. The V end was cut by 5 bases, the J end by 0 bases, with 16 bases between. This CDR3 is CASSLDINLANYGYTF. Written as DNA, the CDR3 is TGTGCCAGCAGTCTTGACATAAACCTAGCTAACTATGGCTACACCTTC.

J is TRBJ2-1 and V is TRBV7-9; D unclear. Germline V lookup: CDR1 SEHNR, CDR2 FQNEAQ (reference sequence). The CDR3 length is 13 residues. Trimming removed 5 bases from V and 4 bases from J, with 9 bases in between. The CDR3 loop reads CASSPGRYNEQFF. The CDR3 nucleotides read TGTGCCAGCAGCCCCGGACGGTACAATGAGCAGTTCTTC.

The chain joins TRBV29-1 to TRBJ2-2; 9 positions match TRBD2. This CDR3 has 15 residues. After removal of 6 bases from V and 6 bases from J, the junction contained 11 bases not matched to a gene. From germline, CDR1 is SQVTM and CDR2 ANQGSEA. CDR3: CSVRGGRVGPGELFF. CDR3 nucleotide sequence: TGCAGCGTCCGCGGCGGGAGGGTCGGGCCCGGGGAGCTGTTTTTT.

This clonotype was picked up many times. V gene TRBV5-1 combines with J gene TRBJ1-4, with 8 bases that match TRBD1. V lost 4 bases to trimming and J lost 4 bases; unmatched junction nucleotides: 6. The CDR3 is 15 residues long. CDR1 SGHRS and CDR2 YFSETQ come from the germline V gene. The CDR3 DNA sequence: TGCGCCAGCAGCAAAACAGGGGGACTTAATGAAAAACTGTTTTTT. It is translated as CASSKTGGLNEKLFF. Variable domain in full (rest from reference TRBV5-1 and TRBJ1-4): KAGVTQTPRYLIKTRGQQVTLSCSPISGHRSVSWYQQTPGQGLQFLFEYFSETQRNKGNFPGRFSGRQFSNSRSEMNVSTLELGDSALYLCASSKTGGLNEKLFFGSGTQLSVL.

This clonotype was picked up many times. The rearrangement uses TRBV3-1 and TRBJ1-5; D may be TRBD1 (6 bases). The CDR3 runs to 15 residues. Trimming stripped 4 bases from V and 1 base from J, with 11 bases between. Germline V CDR1 and CDR2: LGHDT, YNNKEL (reference sequence). The CDR3 DNA sequence: TGTGCCAGCAGCCTGAGGGGGAACAGCAATCAGCCCCAGCATTTT. Translating it yields CASSLRGNSNQPQHF. Drawing the rest from reference TRBV3-1 and TRBJ1-5, the complete variable domain is DTAVSQTPKYLVTQMGNDKSIKCEQNLGHDTMYWYKQDSKKFLKIMFSYNNKELIINETVPNRFSPKSPDKAHLNLHINSLELGDSAVYFCASSLRGNSNQPQHFGDGTRLSIL.

V usage is TRBV7-3 and J usage is TRBJ2-5; maybe TRBD1 (5 bases). This CDR3 contains 13 residues. Trimming took off 5 bases at V and 3 bases at J, with 10 bases between the two ends. Germline V gene sequence: CDR1 SGHTA, CDR2 FQGTGA. CDR3 DNA: TGTGCCAGCAGCCGGACATCAAAAGAGACCCAGTACTTC. Amino acid sequence: CASSRTSKETQYF.

Only a few counts were recorded for this clonotype. The rearrangement uses TRBV3-1 and TRBJ2-5, with 7 bases that match TRBD1. The CDR3 consists of 13 residues. Germline V gene lookup returns CDR1 LGHDT and CDR2 YNNKEL (reference sequence). J gave up 7 bases and V 4 bases, and 6 bases lay outside the gene matches. The CDR3 bases are TGTGCCAGCAGCCCGGGGACAGTTGGGACCCAGTACTTC. This translates into CASSPGTVGTQYF.

This clonotype is classed as medium-sized. The chain joins TRBV11-2 to TRBJ2-3; D is uncertain. Trimming stripped 0 bases from V and 5 bases from J, with 9 bases between. The V gene's germline CDR1 is SGHAT and CDR2 FQNNGV. The CDR3 is 14 amino acids. CDR3 DNA: TGTGCCAGCAGCTTAGATACAGCTGTAGATACGCAGTATTTT. Translating it yields CASSLDTAVDTQYF.

In its sample, this clonotype was seen many times. The V and J genes are TRBV2 and TRBJ2-6; D not certain. Deletions cut 2 bases from V and 7 bases from J, with 6 bases between. The CDR3 is 13 amino acids. Germline V gene data show CDR1 as SNHLY and CDR2 as FYNNEI. As DNA, the CDR3 is TGTGCCAGCAGTGAAAACGTCGCCAACGTCCTGACTTTC. Its protein is CASSENVANVLTF.

This clonotype has a count of ten or more. The chain joins TRBV9 to TRBJ2-2, with 9 bases fitting TRBD1. The V segment lost 4 bases and the J segment 3 bases; nucleotides outside the gene matches: 4. Germline CDR1 is SGDLS and CDR2 is YYNGEE. The length of the CDR3 is 15 residues. The CDR3 DNA reads as TGTGCCAGCAGCCCCGGGACAGGGTACACCGGGGAGCTGTTTTTT. It translates to CASSPGTGYTGELFF.

This clonotype was observed at least ten times. CDR3 nucleotides: TGTGCCATCAGCCCGGGACGAGAGGGCGAGCAGTACTTC. The encoded protein is CAISPGREGEQYF. The chain recombines TRBV10-3 with TRBJ2-7, with D perhaps being TRBD1 or TRBD2 (5 bases each). This CDR3 comprises 13 residues. CDR1 is ENHRY and CDR2 is SYGVKD in the germline V gene. Trimming took off 6 bases at V and 6 bases at J, with 15 bases between the two ends.

The chain joins TRBV27 to TRBJ1-5, with 7 bases matching TRBD1. Germline lookup yields CDR1 MNHEY and CDR2 SMNVEV (reference sequence). The junction had 6 bases not matched to a gene; V was cut back by 6 bases and J by 4 bases. The CDR3 covers 14 residues. CDR3 residues: CASRSQGGNQPQHF. The CDR3 DNA follows: TGTGCCAGCAGATCCCAGGGGGGTAATCAGCCCCAGCATTTT.

The gene calls are TRBV7-9 and TRBJ1-5, with D uncertain. The CDR3 loop spans 15 amino acids. Germline CDR1 and CDR2: SEHNR and FQNEAQ (reference sequence). The ends were cut back, 5 bases at V and 0 bases at J, with 11 bases in the middle. The CDR3 region is CASSRWTGSNQPQHF. The CDR3 bases are TGTGCCAGCAGCCGATGGACGGGTAGCAATCAGCCCCAGCATTTT.

The sample holds many counts of this clonotype. CDR3 DNA: TGCAGCGTTGTAGCGGGAGCCTATGAGCAGTTCTTC. Its protein is CSVVAGAYEQFF. The chain employs TRBV29-1 and TRBJ2-1, with 9 bases aligning to TRBD2. V lost 4 bases and J lost 8; bases outside the gene matches: 3. CDR3 size: 12 residues. Germline V gene data show CDR1 as SQVTM and CDR2 as ANQGSEA.

This clonotype was counted at least ten times. The chain couples TRBV7-2 to TRBJ2-3, with 10 bases matching TRBD2. CDR3 size: 15 residues. CDR1 and CDR2 from the germline V gene are SGHTA and FQGNSA. With V trimmed by 2 bases and J by 10 bases, 9 bases remained unmatched. CDR3 sequence reads: CASSLQSTSGEAQYF. The CDR3 DNA reads as TGTGCCAGCAGCTTACAGAGTACTAGCGGGGAGGCGCAGTATTTT.

This clonotype has at least ten counts. The gene calls are TRBV7-2 and TRBJ2-1; D is uncertain. Germline loops: CDR1 SGHTA, CDR2 FQGNSA. The CDR3 contains 14 residues. Trimming took off 1 base at V and 6 bases at J, with 10 bases between the two ends. The CDR3 region has the DNA TGTGCCAGCAGCTTAGGTGCACAGAGCAATGAGCAGTTCTTC. This gives the protein CASSLGAQSNEQFF.